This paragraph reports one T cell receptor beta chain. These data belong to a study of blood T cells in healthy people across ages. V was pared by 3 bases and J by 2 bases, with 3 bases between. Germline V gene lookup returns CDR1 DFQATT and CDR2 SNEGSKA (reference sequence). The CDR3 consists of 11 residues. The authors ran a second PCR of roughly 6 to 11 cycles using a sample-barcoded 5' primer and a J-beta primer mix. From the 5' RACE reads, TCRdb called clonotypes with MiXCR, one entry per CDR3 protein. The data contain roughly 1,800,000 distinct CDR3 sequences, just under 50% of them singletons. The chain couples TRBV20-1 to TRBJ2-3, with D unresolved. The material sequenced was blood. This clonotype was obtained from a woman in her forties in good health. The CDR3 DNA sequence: TGCAGTGCTAGCGTCACAGATACGCAGTATTTT. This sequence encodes CSASVTDTQYF.